The rows below give T cell receptor beta chains drawn from one sample of a study of cytotoxic CD8 clonotypes in ibrutinib-treated CLL. The data were produced by immunoSEQ multiplex PCR, yet TCRdb's version contains in-frame clones alone and is incomplete. The sample has some 130,000 clones, 70% to 90% seen once. The sample consisted of PBMCs, taken after 24 months of ibrutinib treatment. Source of these receptors: a human donor with chronic lymphocytic leukemia. CDR3s include the opening cysteine and the closing phenylalanine or tryptophan. The D gene is left open where the match is weak. Clone size is given for some rows only: seen once, a few or many times, or a class if the clone is expanded.

cdr3_nt cdr3_aa d_call j_call v_call clone_size
TGTGCCAGCAGCTTGGATAGGGACAGGGTACGAAAACTGTTTTTT CASSLDRDRVRKLFF TRBD1 TRBJ1-4 TRBV5-5 .
TGTGCCAGCAAGGGGTCATTAGGGTCACCCCTCCACTTT CASKGSLGSPLHF . TRBJ1-6 TRBV11-2 .
TGTGCCAGCACCCTGACTAGCGGGGTGAACAATGAGCAGTTCTTC CASTLTSGVNNEQFF TRBD2 TRBJ2-1 TRBV2 .
TGTGCCAGCAGCCAAAAAACAGTTTCGGTGATAACAGATACGCAGTATTTT CASSQKTVSVITDTQYF . TRBJ2-3 TRBV4-2 .
TGTGCCAGCAGCTTAGACAGGGGACGCAATCAGCCCCAGCATTTT CASSLDRGRNQPQHF TRBD1 TRBJ1-5 TRBV7-2 few
TGCGCCAGCAGCTTTTTTGGGGTAACTGAAGCTTTCTTT CASSFFGVTEAFF . TRBJ1-1 TRBV5-1 .
TGCGCCAGCAGCCAACCGCGGGAGCTGGAGAGCTCCTACGAGCAGTACTTC CASSQPRELESSYEQYF TRBD2 TRBJ2-7 TRBV4-3 .
TGTGCCAGCAGTTCTCCCAGGGGAATGAACACTGAAGCTTTCTTT CASSSPRGMNTEAFF . TRBJ1-1 TRBV6-5 .
TGTGCCAGCTCACCTGACACTAGACAGGGCACTGAAGCTTTCTTT CASSPDTRQGTEAFF TRBD1 TRBJ1-1 TRBV18 .
TGTGCCAGCAGCCCGCCGGGACAAGGCTATGGCTACACCTTC CASSPPGQGYGYTF . TRBJ1-2 TRBV7-9 .
TGTGCCAGCGGGAGGGACACCATGAGGGTGGAGACCCAGTACTTC CASGRDTMRVETQYF . TRBJ2-5 TRBV6-1 .
TGCGCCAGCAGCCAAGGAACGACAGATACGCAGTATTTT CASSQGTTDTQYF . TRBJ2-3 TRBV4-3 .
TGTGCCAGCACCCGGACAGGGAACTCCTACGAGCAGTACTTC CASTRTGNSYEQYF TRBD1 TRBJ2-7 TRBV28 .
TGTGCCAGCAGCCAAGCCCCCGGAGGTGGAAACACCATATATTTT CASSQAPGGGNTIYF . TRBJ1-3 TRBV11-2 few
TGCAGCGTTGAAGAGGTTTACGAGCAGTACTTC CSVEEVYEQYF . TRBJ2-7 TRBV29-1 .
TGTGCCAGCACCAGTAGCGGGGGGTCCTCCACAGATACGCAGTATTTT CASTSSGGSSTDTQYF TRBD2 TRBJ2-3 TRBV7-6 .
TGTGCCAGCACCTTGGAACTAAGAGGGGGGGCCGTGGCCAATGGCTACACCTTC CASTLELRGGAVANGYTF . TRBJ1-2 TRBV7-9 once
TGTGCCAGCAGTCGACAGGGACCTAACGAGCAGTACTTC CASSRQGPNEQYF TRBD1 TRBJ2-7 TRBV27 .
TGCGCCAGCAGCCACCGCTACCAGCGCGGGAGAGGCGAGGAGGGGCAGTTCTTC CASSHRYQRGRGEEGQFF TRBD2 TRBJ2-1 TRBV4-1 .
TGCGCCAGCAGGGCCGCGATTGTCAATGAGCAGTTCTTC CASRAAIVNEQFF . TRBJ2-1 TRBV5-1 few
TGTGCCAGTAGGGGGACAATGGCTAGCACAGATACGCAGTATTTT CASRGTMASTDTQYF . TRBJ2-3 TRBV19 .
TGTGCCAGCAGCTTAGGCGTAATCGGCCTTACTATCTTC CASSLGVIGLTIF . TRBJ1-2 TRBV7-2 .